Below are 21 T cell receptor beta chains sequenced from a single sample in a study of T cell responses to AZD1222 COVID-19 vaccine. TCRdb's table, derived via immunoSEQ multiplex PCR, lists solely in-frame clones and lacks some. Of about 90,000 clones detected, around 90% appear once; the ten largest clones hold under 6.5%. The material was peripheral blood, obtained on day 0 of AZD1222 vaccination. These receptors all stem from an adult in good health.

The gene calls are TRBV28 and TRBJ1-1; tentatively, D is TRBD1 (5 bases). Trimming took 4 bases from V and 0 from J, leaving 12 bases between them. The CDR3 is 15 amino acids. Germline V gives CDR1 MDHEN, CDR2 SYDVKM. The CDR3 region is CASSSYTGLNTEAFF. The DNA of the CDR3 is TGTGCCAGCAGTTCCTACACGGGGCTGAACACTGAAGCTTTCTTT.

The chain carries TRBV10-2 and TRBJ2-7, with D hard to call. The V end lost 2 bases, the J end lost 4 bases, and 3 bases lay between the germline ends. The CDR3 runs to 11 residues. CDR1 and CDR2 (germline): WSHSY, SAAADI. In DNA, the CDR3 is TGCGCCAGCAGTGAGGGATACGAGCAGTACTTC. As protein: CASSEGYEQYF.

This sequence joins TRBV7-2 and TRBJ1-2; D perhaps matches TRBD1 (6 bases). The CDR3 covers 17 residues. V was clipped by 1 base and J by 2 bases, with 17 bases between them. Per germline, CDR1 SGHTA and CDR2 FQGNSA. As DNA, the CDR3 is TGTGCCAGCAGCTTAGGTCCCTTGAGGAGGGGGAACTATGGCTACACCTTC. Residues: CASSLGPLRRGNYGYTF.

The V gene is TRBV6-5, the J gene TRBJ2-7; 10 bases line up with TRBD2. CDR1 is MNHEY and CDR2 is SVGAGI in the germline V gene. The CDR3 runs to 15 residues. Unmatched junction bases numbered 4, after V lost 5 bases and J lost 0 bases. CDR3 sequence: CASSRTSGLSYEQYF. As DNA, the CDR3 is TGTGCCAGCAGTCGGACTAGCGGCCTCTCCTACGAGCAGTACTTC.

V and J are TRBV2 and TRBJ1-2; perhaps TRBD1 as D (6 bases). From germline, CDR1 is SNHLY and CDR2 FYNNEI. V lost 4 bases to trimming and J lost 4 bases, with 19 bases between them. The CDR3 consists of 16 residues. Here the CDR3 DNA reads TGTGCCAGCAGTGCTAGACAACAGGCCAGGGGCTATGGCTACACCTTC. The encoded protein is CASSARQQARGYGYTF.

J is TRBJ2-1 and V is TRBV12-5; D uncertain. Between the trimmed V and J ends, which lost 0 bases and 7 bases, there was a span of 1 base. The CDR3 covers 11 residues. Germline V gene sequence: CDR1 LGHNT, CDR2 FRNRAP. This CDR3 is CASGLVNEQFF. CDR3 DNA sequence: TGTGCTAGTGGTTTGGTAAATGAGCAGTTCTTC.

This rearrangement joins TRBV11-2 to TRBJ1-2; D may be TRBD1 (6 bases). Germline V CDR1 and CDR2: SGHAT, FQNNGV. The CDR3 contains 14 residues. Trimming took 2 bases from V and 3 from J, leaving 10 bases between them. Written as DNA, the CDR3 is TGTGCCAGCAGCTTAAGGGCAGGGGACTATGGCTACACCTTC. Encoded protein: CASSLRAGDYGYTF.

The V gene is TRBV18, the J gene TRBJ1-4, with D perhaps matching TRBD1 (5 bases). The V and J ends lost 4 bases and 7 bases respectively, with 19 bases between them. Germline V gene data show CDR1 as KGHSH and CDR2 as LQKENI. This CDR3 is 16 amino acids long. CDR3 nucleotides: TGTGCCAGCTCACTAAAGTACCGGGACTTAGTTGAAAAACTGTTTTTT. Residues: CASSLKYRDLVEKLFF.

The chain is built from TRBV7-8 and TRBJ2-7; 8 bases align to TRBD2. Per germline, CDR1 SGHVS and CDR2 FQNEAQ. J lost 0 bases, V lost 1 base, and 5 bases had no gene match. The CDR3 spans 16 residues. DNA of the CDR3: TGTGCCAGCAGCTTAGGTCCAGCGGGGGCCTCCTACGAGCAGTACTTC. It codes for CASSLGPAGASYEQYF.

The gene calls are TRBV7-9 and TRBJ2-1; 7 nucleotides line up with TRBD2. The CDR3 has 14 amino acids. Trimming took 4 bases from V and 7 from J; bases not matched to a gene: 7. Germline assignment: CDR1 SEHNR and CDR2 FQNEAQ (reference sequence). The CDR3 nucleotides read TGTGCCAGCAGCTCGGGCGGGAGTTGGAATGAGCAGTTCTTC. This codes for CASSSGGSWNEQFF.

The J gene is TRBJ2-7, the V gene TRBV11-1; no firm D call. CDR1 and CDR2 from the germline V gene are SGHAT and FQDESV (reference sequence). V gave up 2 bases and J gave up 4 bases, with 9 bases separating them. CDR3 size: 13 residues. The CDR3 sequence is CASSLLGSYEQYF. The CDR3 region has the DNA TGTGCCAGCAGCTTATTAGGGTCGTACGAGCAGTACTTC.

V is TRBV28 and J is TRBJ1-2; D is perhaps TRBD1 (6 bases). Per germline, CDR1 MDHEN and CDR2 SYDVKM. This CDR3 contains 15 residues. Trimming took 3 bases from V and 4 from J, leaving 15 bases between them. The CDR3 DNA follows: TGTGCCAGCAGTTTTAAGGGTCTACAGGGCTATGGCTACACCTTC. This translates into CASSFKGLQGYGYTF.

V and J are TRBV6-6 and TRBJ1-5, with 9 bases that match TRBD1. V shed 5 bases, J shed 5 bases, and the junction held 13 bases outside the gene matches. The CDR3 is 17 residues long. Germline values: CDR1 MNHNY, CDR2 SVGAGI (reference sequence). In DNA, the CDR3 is TGTGCCAGCAGTCTACCGGGACAGGGTTATCGAGATCAGCCCCAGCATTTT. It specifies CASSLPGQGYRDQPQHF.

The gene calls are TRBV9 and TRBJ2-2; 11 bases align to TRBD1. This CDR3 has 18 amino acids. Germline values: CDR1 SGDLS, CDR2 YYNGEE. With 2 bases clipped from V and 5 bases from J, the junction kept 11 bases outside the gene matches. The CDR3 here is CASSVEGRDRGITGELFF. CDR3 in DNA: TGTGCCAGCAGCGTTGAGGGGCGGGACAGGGGGATTACCGGGGAGCTGTTTTTT.

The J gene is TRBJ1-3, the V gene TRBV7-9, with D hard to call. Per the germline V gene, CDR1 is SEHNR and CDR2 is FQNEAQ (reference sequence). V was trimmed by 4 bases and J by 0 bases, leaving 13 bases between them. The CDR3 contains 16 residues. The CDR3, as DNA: TGTGCCAGCAGCTCCTCTATACTCCTCTCTGGAAACACCATATATTTT. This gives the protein CASSSSILLSGNTIYF.

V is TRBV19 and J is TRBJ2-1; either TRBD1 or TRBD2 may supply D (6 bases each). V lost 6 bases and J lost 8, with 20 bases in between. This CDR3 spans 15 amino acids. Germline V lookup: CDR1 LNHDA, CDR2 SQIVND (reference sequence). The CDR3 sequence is CASRWGAQSGDEQFF. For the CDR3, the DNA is TGTGCCAGTAGATGGGGGGCGCAATCTGGGGATGAGCAGTTCTTC.

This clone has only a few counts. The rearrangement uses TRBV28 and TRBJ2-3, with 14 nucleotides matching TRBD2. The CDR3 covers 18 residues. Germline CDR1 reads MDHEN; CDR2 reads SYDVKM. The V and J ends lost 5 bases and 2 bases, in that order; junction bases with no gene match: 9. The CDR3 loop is CASSLGLAGGTNTDTQYF. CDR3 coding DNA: TGTGCCAGCAGTCTTGGACTAGCGGGAGGAACCAACACAGATACGCAGTATTTT.

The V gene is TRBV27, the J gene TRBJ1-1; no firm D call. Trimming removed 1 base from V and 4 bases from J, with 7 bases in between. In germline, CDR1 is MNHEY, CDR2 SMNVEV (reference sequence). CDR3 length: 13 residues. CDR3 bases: TGTGCCAGCAGTTTATTTCGGGGCACTGAAGCTTTCTTT. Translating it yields CASSLFRGTEAFF.

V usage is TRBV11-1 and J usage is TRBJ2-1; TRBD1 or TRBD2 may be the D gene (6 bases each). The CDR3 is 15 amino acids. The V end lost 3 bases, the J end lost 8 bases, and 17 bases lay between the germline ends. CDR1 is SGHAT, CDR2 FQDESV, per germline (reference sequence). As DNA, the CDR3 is TGTGCCAGCAGCTTGGAGGGCAGGGGTAACGATGAGCAGTTCTTC. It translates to CASSLEGRGNDEQFF. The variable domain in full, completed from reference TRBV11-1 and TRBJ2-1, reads EAEVAQSPRYKITEKSQAVAFWCDPISGHATLYWYRQILGQGPELLVQFQDESVVDDSQLPKDRFSAERLKGVDSTLKIQPAELGDSAMYLCASSLEGRGNDEQFFGPGTRLTVL.

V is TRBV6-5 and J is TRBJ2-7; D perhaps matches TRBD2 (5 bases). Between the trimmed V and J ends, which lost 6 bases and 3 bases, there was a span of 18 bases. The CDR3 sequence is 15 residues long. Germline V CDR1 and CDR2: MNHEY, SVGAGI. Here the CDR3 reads CASSINVEALYEQYF. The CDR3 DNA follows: TGTGCCAGCAGCATAAACGTGGAGGCCCTCTACGAGCAGTACTTC.

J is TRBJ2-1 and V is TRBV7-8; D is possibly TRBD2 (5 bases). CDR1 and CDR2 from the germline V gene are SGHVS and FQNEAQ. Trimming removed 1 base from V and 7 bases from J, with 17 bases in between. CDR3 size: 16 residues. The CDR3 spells CASSLGRRRGSNEQFF. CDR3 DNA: TGTGCCAGCAGCTTAGGGCGCAGGCGCGGGTCTAATGAGCAGTTCTTC.